Listed here are 17 T cell receptor beta chains from one sample, sequenced in a study of cytomegalovirus exposure and HLA in healthy donors. PCR amplification relied on 60 Vbeta primers (plus 13 Jbeta primers). Repertoires were generated with immunoSEQ multiplex PCR, while TCRdb's copy carries only in-frame clones and drops some. The table includes about 190,000 clones, around four fifths detected once. The material sequenced was PBMCs. These TCRs come from a woman between 40 and 50 years old in good health and CMV-seronegative.

The CDR3 DNA follows: TGTGCCAGCAGCGCGGGACTGGTGGGCTCTGGAAACACCATATATTTT. Its protein product is CASSAGLVGSGNTIYF. The J gene is TRBJ1-3, the V gene TRBV9; D is possibly TRBD1 (5 bases). Germline values: CDR1 SGDLS, CDR2 YYNGEE. The CDR3 spans 16 residues. V was shortened by 3 bases and J by 0 bases, with 13 bases between the two germline ends.

The rearrangement links TRBV5-1 to TRBJ2-3; the match to TRBD2 covers 7 bases. This CDR3 spans 17 amino acids. Germline CDR1 and CDR2: SGHRS and YFSETQ. The junction had 12 bases not matched to a gene; V was cut back by 3 bases and J by 2 bases. The CDR3 sequence is CASSSSGGGWATDTQYF. In nucleotides, the CDR3 is TGCGCCAGCAGCTCCTCGGGGGGTGGTTGGGCCACAGATACGCAGTATTTT.

V gene TRBV5-1 combines with J gene TRBJ2-1; 10 positions match TRBD2. Looked up from germline, CDR1 is SGHRS and CDR2 is YFSETQ. The trim removed 2 bases at V and 7 bases at J, leaving 9 bases unmatched. This CDR3 comprises 16 residues. The CDR3 reads CASSLQLTSGRNEQFF. Here the CDR3 DNA reads TGCGCCAGCAGCTTACAACTGACTAGCGGGCGAAATGAGCAGTTCTTC.

By its share, this clone is medium-sized. The chain links TRBV11-3 to TRBJ1-1, with TRBD1 matching 8 bases. This CDR3 has 12 residues. The V and J ends lost 7 bases and 7 bases, in that order; junction bases with no gene match: 5. Germline CDR1 reads SGHNT; CDR2 reads YENEEA. CDR3 amino acids: CASTLGQGEAFF. The DNA for the CDR3 is TGTGCCAGCACCCTCGGACAGGGTGAAGCTTTCTTT.

The rearrangement uses TRBV6-6 and TRBJ1-5, with a weak D call TRBD1 (5 bases). Trimming removed 0 bases from V and 4 bases from J, with 13 bases in between. The CDR3 runs 16 residues. CDR1 MNHNY and CDR2 SVGAGI come from the germline V gene (reference sequence). The CDR3 protein is CASSYSTTGFNQPQHF. The DNA of the CDR3 is TGTGCCAGCAGTTACTCTACAACAGGTTTTAATCAGCCCCAGCATTTT.

A single count supports this clone. The rearrangement joins TRBV6-5 to TRBJ2-5; D possibly corresponds to TRBD1 (5 bases). The CDR3 consists of 13 residues. Germline V gene lookup returns CDR1 MNHEY and CDR2 SVGAGI. Trimming shortened V by 2 bases and J by 8 bases, and 12 bases separated the two germline ends. CDR3 in DNA: TGTGCCAGCAGTTACAATAAAAGGGGCACCCAGTACTTC. It specifies CASSYNKRGTQYF.

This clone was recorded a few times. V and J are TRBV4-1 and TRBJ1-1; possible D gene TRBD1, 5 bases. In germline, CDR1 is MGHRA, CDR2 YSYEKL. This CDR3 spans 14 amino acids. The V and J ends lost 4 bases and 4 bases respectively, with 13 bases between them. CDR3 protein: CASSLTGLPTEAFF. The CDR3 DNA reads as TGCGCCAGCAGCCTCACAGGTTTACCCACTGAAGCTTTCTTT.

This clone has just one count. The J gene is TRBJ1-1, the V gene TRBV6-5, with TRBD1 matching 8 bases. The CDR3 loop spans 14 amino acids. Germline CDR1 MNHEY, CDR2 SVGAGI. J gave up 3 bases and V 6 bases, and 6 bases lay outside the gene matches. CDR3 in amino acids: CASRSTGDDTEAFF. The CDR3 nucleotides read TGTGCCAGCAGGTCGACAGGGGATGACACTGAAGCTTTCTTT.

This chain uses TRBV6-6 with TRBJ2-1; TRBD1 aligns across 8 bases. Germline CDR1 and CDR2: MNHNY and SVGAGI (reference sequence). With 5 bases clipped from V and 4 bases from J, the junction kept 7 bases outside the gene matches. CDR3 length: 15 amino acids. The DNA of the CDR3 is TGTGCCAGCAGTCCACAGGGGGGAGGATACAATGAGCAGTTCTTC. Residues: CASSPQGGGYNEQFF.

This clone was seen only once. Written as DNA, the CDR3 is TGTGCCAGCAGCTTAGTGTGGGGCAACGGGGAGACCCAGTACTTC. This sequence encodes CASSLVWGNGETQYF. The chain carries TRBV7-2 and TRBJ2-5, with a weak D call TRBD1 (5 bases). Trimming left V 1 base short and J 5 bases short, with 14 bases between. Germline CDR1 is SGHTA and CDR2 is FQGNSA. This CDR3 is 15 amino acids long. Complete variable domain (other parts from reference TRBV7-2 and TRBJ2-5): GAGVSQSPSNKVTEKGKDVELRCDPISGHTALYWYRQSLGQGLEFLIYFQGNSAPDKSGLPSDRFSAERTGGSVSTLTIQRTQQEDSAVYLCASSLVWGNGETQYFGPGTRLLVL.

This clone has a handful of counts. J is TRBJ1-5 and V is TRBV5-4; D is unresolved. V was cut by 3 bases and J by 4 bases, with 5 bases left in between. Germline lookup yields CDR1 SGHNT and CDR2 YYREEE (reference sequence). CDR3 length equals 12 residues. CDR3 in amino acids: CASSSPNQPQHF. The CDR3 nucleotides read TGTGCCAGCAGCTCCCCTAATCAGCCCCAGCATTTT.

This chain's CDR3 is CASSSKSRGAFF. In DNA, the CDR3 is TGTGCCAGCAGTTCCAAGTCCAGAGGAGCTTTCTTT. V and J are TRBV6-5 and TRBJ1-1; D not certain. V gave up 4 bases and J gave up 10 bases, with 13 bases separating them. Germline V CDR1 and CDR2: MNHEY, SVGAGI. This CDR3 comprises 12 residues.

Regarding this clone: This CDR3 is also generated by other DNA sequences in the sample. This CDR3 is CASSLTGSNQPQHF. Here the CDR3 DNA reads TGTGCCAGCAGCTTAACCGGGAGCAATCAGCCCCAGCATTTT. The V call is TRBV7-2, the J call TRBJ1-5; D remains ambiguous. The germline gives CDR1 SGHTA, CDR2 FQGNSA. Trimming stripped 2 bases from V and 1 base from J, with 6 bases between. This CDR3 contains 14 residues. The variable domain in full, with the rest retrieved from reference TRBV7-2 and TRBJ1-5, is GAGVSQSPSNKVTEKGKDVELRCDPISGHTALYWYRQSLGQGLEFLIYFQGNSAPDKSGLPSDRFSAERTGGSVSTLTIQRTQQEDSAVYLCASSLTGSNQPQHFGDGTRLSIL.

The chain links TRBV4-2 to TRBJ2-1, with 7 bases matching TRBD1. V lost 5 bases, J lost 8 bases, and 9 bases stayed unmatched. The CDR3 spans 14 residues. Germline V gene data show CDR1 as LGHNA and CDR2 as YNFKEQ. The CDR3 DNA reads TGTGCCAGCAGCATAAACAGGGGCCCCCATGAGCAGTTCTTC. Its translation is CASSINRGPHEQFF.

J is TRBJ1-1 and V is TRBV18; D is unresolved. Germline V CDR1 and CDR2: KGHSH, LQKENI. Trimming pared 4 bases from V and 0 bases from J, leaving 21 bases between. CDR3 length: 18 amino acids. CDR3 protein: CASSQETLVAEMNTEAFF. Here the CDR3 DNA reads TGTGCCAGCTCACAGGAGACTCTGGTGGCGGAGATGAACACTGAAGCTTTCTTT.

This clone was observed a single time. The chain recombines TRBV6-1 with TRBJ1-2; perhaps TRBD1 as D (5 bases). This CDR3 is built from 13 residues. Germline V gene lookup returns CDR1 MNHNS and CDR2 SASEGT. Trimming removed 2 bases at V and 4 bases at J, with 8 bases between. The CDR3 DNA reads TGTGCCAGCAGTGAAAGGGGTGGCTATGGCTACACCTTC. This sequence encodes CASSERGGYGYTF.

The V call is TRBV5-1, the J call TRBJ2-3; TRBD1 matches at 7 bases. The CDR3 runs to 15 residues. V lost 4 bases to trimming and J lost 0 bases; unmatched junction nucleotides: 5. CDR1 is SGHRS and CDR2 is YFSETQ in the germline V gene. This CDR3 reads CASSADRSSTDTQYF. Here the CDR3 DNA reads TGCGCCAGCAGCGCGGACAGGTCTAGCACAGATACGCAGTATTTT.